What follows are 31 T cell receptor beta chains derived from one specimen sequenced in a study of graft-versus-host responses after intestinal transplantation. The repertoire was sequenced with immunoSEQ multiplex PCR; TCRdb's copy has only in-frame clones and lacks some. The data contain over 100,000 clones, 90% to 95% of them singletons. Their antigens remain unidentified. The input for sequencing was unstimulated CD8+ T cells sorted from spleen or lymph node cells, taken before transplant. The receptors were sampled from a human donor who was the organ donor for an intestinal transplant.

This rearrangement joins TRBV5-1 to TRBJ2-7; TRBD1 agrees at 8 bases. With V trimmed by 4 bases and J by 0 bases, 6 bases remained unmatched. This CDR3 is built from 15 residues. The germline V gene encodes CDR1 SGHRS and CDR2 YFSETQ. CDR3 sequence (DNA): TGCGCCAGCAGCGTGGGACAGGCGAACTCCTACGAGCAGTACTTC. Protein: CASSVGQANSYEQYF.

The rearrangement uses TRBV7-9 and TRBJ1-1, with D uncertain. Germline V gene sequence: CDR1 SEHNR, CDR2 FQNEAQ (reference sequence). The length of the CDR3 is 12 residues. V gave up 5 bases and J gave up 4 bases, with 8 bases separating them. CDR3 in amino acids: CASSTRSTEAFF. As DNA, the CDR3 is TGTGCCAGCAGCACGAGAAGCACTGAAGCTTTCTTT.

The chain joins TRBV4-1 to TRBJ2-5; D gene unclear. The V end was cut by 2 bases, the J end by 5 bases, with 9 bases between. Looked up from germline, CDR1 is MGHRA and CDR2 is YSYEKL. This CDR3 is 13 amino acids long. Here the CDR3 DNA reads TGCGCCAGCAGCCAATACGTGGAGGAGACCCAGTACTTC. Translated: CASSQYVEETQYF.

The CDR3 loop is CASSQVGTPNTEAFF. DNA of the CDR3: TGCGCCAGCAGCCAGGTTGGGACACCGAACACTGAAGCTTTCTTT. V gene TRBV4-1 combines with J gene TRBJ1-1; a possible D gene is TRBD1 (6 bases). The CDR3 covers 15 residues. V lost 3 bases, J lost 1 base, and 12 bases lay in between. In germline, CDR1 is MGHRA, CDR2 YSYEKL.

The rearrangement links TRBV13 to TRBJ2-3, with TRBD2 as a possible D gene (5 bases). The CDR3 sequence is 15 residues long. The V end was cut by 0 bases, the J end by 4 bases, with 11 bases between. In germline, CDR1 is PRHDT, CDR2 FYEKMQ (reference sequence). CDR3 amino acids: CASSLGGLRADTQYF. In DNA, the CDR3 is TGTGCCAGCAGCTTAGGTGGTTTGCGGGCAGATACGCAGTATTTT. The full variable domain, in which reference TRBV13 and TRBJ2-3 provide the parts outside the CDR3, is AAGVIQSPRHLIKEKRETATLKCYPIPRHDTVYWYQQGPGQDPQFLISFYEKMQSDKGSIPDRFSAQQFSDYHSELNMSSLELGDSALYFCASSLGGLRADTQYFGPGTRLTVL.

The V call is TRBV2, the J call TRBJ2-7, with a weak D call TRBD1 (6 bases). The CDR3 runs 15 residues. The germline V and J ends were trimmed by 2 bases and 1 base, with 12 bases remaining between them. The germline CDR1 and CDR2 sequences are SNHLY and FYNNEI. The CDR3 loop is CASSEIEQGSYEQYF. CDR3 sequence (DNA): TGTGCCAGCAGTGAAATAGAACAGGGATCCTACGAGCAGTACTTC.

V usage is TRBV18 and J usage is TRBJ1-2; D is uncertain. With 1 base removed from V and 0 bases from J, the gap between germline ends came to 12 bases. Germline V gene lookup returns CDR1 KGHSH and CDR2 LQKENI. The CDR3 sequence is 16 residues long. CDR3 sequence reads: CASSPLYAYTNYGYTF. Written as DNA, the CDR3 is TGTGCCAGCTCACCACTTTACGCCTATACTAACTATGGCTACACCTTC.

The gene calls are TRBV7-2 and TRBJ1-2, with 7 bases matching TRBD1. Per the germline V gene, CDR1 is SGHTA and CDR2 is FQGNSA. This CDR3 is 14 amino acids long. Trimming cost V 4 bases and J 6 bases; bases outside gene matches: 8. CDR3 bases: TGTGCCAGCAGCTGGCCGACAGGGAGAAATGGCTACACCTTC. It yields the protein CASSWPTGRNGYTF.

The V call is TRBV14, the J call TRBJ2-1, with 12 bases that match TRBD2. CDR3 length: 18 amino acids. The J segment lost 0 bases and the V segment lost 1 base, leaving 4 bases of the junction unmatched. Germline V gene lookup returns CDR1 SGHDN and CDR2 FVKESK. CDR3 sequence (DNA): TGTGCCAGCAGCCAAGGTCTAGCGGGAGGGGACTCCTACAATGAGCAGTTCTTC. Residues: CASSQGLAGGDSYNEQFF.

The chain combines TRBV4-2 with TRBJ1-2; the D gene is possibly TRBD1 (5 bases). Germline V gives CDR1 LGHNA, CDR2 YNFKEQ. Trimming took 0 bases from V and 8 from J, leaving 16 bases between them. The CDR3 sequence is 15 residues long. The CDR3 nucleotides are TGTGCCAGCAGCCAAGAGGGGCGGCAACCAGACGGCTACACCTTC. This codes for CASSQEGRQPDGYTF.

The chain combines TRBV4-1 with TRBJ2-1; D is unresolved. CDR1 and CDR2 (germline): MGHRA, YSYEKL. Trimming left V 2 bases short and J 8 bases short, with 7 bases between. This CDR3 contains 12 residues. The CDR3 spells CASSQTVYEQFF. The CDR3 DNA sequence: TGCGCCAGCAGCCAAACGGTGTATGAGCAGTTCTTC.

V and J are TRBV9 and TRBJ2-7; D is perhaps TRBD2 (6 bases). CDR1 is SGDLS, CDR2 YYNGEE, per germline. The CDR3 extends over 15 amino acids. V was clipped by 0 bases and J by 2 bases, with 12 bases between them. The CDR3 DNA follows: TGTGCCAGCAGCGTAGGAGCTTCGGGGGCCTACGAGCAGTACTTC. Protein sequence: CASSVGASGAYEQYF.

The CDR3 DNA reads TGTGCCTGGATTCGACTGGGCCTTAACTATGGCTACACCTTC. Residues: CAWIRLGLNYGYTF. The chain joins TRBV30 to TRBJ1-2; D is uncertain. The CDR3 sequence is 14 residues long. Trimming shortened V by 4 bases and J by 1 base, and 13 bases separated the two germline ends. The germline V gene encodes CDR1 GTSNPN and CDR2 SVGIG (reference sequence).

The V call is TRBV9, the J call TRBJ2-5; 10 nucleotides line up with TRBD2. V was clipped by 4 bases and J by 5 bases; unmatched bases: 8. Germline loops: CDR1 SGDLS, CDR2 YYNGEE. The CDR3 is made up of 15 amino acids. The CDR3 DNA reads TGTGCCAGCAGCATATCTAGCGGGAGTGGTGAGACCCAGTACTTC. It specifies CASSISSGSGETQYF. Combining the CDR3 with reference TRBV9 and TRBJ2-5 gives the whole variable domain DSGVTQTPKHLITATGQRVTLRCSPRSGDLSVYWYQQSLDQGLQFLIQYYNGEERAKGNILERFSAQQFPDLHSELNLSSLELGDSALYFCASSISSGSGETQYFGPGTRLLVL.

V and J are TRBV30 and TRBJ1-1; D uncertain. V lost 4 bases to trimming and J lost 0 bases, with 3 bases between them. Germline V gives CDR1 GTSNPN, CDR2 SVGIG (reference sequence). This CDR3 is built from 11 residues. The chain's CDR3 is CAWTVNTEAFF. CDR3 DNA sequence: TGTGCCTGGACAGTGAACACTGAAGCTTTCTTT.

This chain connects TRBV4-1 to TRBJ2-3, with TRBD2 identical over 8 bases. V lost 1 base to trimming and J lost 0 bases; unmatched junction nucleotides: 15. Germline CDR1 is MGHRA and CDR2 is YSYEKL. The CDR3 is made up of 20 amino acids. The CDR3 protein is CASSQVDASRRGASTDTQYF. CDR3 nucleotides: TGCGCCAGCAGCCAAGTTGATGCTTCGCGGCGGGGGGCTAGCACAGATACGCAGTATTTT.

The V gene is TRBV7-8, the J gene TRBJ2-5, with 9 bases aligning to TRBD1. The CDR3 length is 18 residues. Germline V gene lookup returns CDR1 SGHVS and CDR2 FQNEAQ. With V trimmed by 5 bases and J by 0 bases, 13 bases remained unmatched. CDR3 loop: CASSPNSGDRAYQETQYF. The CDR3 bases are TGTGCCAGCAGCCCTAATAGTGGGGACAGGGCGTACCAAGAGACCCAGTACTTC. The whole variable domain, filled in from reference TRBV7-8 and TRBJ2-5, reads GAGVSQSPRYKVAKRGQDVALRCDPISGHVSLFWYQQALGQGPEFLTYFQNEAQLDKSGLPSDRFFAERPEGSVSTLKIQRTQQEDSAVYLCASSPNSGDRAYQETQYFGPGTRLLVL.

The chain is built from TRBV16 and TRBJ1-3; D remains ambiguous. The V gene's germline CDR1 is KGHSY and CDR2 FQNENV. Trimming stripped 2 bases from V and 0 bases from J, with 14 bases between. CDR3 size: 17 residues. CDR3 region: CASSQDWAHRSGNTIYF. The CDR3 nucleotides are TGTGCCAGCAGCCAAGATTGGGCCCATCGCTCTGGAAACACCATATATTTT.

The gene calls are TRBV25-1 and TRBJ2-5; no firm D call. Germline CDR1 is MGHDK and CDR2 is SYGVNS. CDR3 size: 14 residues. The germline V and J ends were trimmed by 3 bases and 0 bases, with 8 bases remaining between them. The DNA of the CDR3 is TGTGCCAGCAGTGATGGGTCCGACCAAGAGACCCAGTACTTC. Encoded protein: CASSDGSDQETQYF.

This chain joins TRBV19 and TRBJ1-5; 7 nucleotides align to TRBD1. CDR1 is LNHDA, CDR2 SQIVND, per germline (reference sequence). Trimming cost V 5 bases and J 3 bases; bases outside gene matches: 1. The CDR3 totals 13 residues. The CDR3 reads CASSGQDNQPQHF. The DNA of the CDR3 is TGTGCCAGTAGTGGACAGGACAATCAGCCCCAGCATTTT.

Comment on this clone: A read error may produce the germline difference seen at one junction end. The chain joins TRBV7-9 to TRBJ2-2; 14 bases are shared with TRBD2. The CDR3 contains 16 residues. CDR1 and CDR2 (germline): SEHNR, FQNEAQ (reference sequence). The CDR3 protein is CFHPGTSGRLTGELFF. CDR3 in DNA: TGCTTCCACCCCGGGACTAGCGGGAGACTTACCGGGGAGCTGTTTTTT.

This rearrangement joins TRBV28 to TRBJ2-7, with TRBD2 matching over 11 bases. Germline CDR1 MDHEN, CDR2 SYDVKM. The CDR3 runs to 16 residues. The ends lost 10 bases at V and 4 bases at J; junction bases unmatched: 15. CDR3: CATDSVAGGPGYEQYF. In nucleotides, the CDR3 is TGTGCCACAGACTCTGTAGCGGGAGGGCCCGGTTACGAGCAGTACTTC.

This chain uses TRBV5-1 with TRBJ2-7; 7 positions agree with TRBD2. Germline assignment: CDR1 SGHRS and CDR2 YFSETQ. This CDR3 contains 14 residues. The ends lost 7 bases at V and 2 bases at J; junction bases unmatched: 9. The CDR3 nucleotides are TGCGCCAGCTCACGGACTAGTCGGGCCTACGAGCAGTACTTC. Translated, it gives CASSRTSRAYEQYF.

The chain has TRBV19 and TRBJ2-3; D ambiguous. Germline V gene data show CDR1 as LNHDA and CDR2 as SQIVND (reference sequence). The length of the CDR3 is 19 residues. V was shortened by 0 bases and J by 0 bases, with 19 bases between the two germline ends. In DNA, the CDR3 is TGTGCCAGTAGTATAGATCTGGGTGGAATTTCATATAGCACAGATACGCAGTATTTT. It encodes CASSIDLGGISYSTDTQYF.

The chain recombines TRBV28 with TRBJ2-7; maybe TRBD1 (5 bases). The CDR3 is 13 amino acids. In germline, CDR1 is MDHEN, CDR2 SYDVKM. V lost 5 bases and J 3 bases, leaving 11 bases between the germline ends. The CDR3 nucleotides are TGTGCCAGCAGTGTATTGGGGCGCTACGAGCAGTACTTC. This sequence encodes CASSVLGRYEQYF.

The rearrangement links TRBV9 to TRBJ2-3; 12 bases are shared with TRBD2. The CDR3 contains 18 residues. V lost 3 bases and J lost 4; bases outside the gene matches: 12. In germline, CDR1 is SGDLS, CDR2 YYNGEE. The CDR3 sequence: CASSEPTTSGSWADTQYF. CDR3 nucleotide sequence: TGTGCCAGCAGCGAGCCTACGACTAGCGGGAGTTGGGCAGATACGCAGTATTTT.

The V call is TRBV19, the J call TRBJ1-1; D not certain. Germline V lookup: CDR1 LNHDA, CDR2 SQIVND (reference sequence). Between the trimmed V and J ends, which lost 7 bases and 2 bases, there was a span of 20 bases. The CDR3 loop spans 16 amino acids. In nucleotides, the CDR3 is TGTGCCAGTACATCCCATCCAGTGGGCACTAACACTGAAGCTTTCTTT. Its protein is CASTSHPVGTNTEAFF.

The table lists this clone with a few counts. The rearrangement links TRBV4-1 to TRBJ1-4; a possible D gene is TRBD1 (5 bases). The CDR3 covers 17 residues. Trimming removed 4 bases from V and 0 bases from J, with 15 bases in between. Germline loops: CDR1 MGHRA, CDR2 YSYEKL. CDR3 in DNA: TGCGCCAGCAGCCGCCACGCCGGGACGACAACTAATGAAAAACTGTTTTTT. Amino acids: CASSRHAGTTTNEKLFF.

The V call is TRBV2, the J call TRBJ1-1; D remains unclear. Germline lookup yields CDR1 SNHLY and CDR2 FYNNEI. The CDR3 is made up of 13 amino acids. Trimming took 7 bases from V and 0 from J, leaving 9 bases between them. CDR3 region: CASKGILNTEAFF. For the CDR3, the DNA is TGTGCCAGCAAGGGCATCTTGAACACTGAAGCTTTCTTT.

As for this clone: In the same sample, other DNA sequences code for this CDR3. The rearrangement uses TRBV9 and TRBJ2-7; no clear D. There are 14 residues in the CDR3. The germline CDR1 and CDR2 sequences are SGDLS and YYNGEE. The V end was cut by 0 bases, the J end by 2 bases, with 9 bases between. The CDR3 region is CASSVGGGTYEQYF. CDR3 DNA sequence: TGTGCCAGCAGCGTAGGAGGCGGTACCTACGAGCAGTACTTC.

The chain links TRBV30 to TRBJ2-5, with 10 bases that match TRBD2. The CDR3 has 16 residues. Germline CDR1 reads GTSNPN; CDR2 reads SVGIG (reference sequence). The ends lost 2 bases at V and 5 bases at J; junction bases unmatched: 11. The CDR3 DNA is TGTGCCTGGAGTCCGGCTAGCGGGAGAGTCGTGGAGACCCAGTACTTC. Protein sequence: CAWSPASGRVVETQYF.